This TCR beta chain was recorded in a study of blood T cell repertoires in COVID-19. The trim removed 2 bases at V and 6 bases at J, leaving 6 bases unmatched. The CDR3 extends over 14 amino acids. CDR1 and CDR2 from the germline V gene are MNHNS and SASEGT. Here immunoSEQ multiplex PCR was the method, and the copy in TCRdb shows in-frame clones only, minus some. The sample consists of roughly 270,000 clones, 75% to 90% of them appearing once. V usage is TRBV6-1 and J usage is TRBJ1-1; TRBD1 matches 7 bases. Sequencing used PBMCs or T cells enriched from blood (not recorded which). The sequence was obtained from a woman between 45 and 60 years old who had recovered from COVID-19. The DNA for the CDR3 is TGTGCCAGCAGTGAAAGACGACAGGGATCTGAAGCTTTCTTT. This sequence encodes CASSERRQGSEAFF.